One sample yielded the 20 T cell receptor beta chains listed below, sequenced in a study of T cells in Graves' hyperthyroidism and ophthalmopathy. What was amplified from RNA transcripts were TCR beta CDR3 regions. HTBI primers drove first-round RT-PCR of the TCR CDR3. TCRdb re-called the multiplex PCR reads through MiXCR, storing one row per CDR3 protein. The data contain over 700,000 distinct CDR3 sequences, under 45% of them singletons. Sequencing input: blood. These receptors were taken from a woman aged 40 to 50 with Graves' hyperthyroidism.

The rearrangement joins TRBV6-6 to TRBJ1-1; weak D call: TRBD1 (5 bases). Trimming removed 10 bases from V and 5 bases from J, with 20 bases in between. Germline CDR1 and CDR2: MNHNY and SVGAGI (reference sequence). The CDR3 length is 14 residues. CDR3 in amino acids: CATGPQGRETEAFF. The CDR3, as DNA: TGTGCCACCGGTCCCCAGGGAAGGGAAACTGAAGCTTTCTTT.

V and J are TRBV7-2 and TRBJ2-3; 10 positions agree with TRBD2. With 6 bases clipped from V and 1 base from J, the junction kept 4 bases outside the gene matches. CDR3 length: 15 residues. The germline CDR1 and CDR2 sequences are SGHTA and FQGNSA. CDR3 amino acids: CASRSTSGGTDTQYF. In DNA, the CDR3 is TGTGCCAGCAGATCAACTAGCGGGGGCACAGATACGCAGTATTTT.

This clonotype was counted many times. The chain is built from TRBV20-1 and TRBJ2-5, with 7 bases that match TRBD2. The CDR3 is made up of 14 amino acids. The V and J ends lost 0 bases and 6 bases, in that order; junction bases with no gene match: 7. The germline V gene has CDR1 DFQATT and CDR2 SNEGSKA (reference sequence). CDR3: CSAREWGGGKTQYF. In DNA form, the CDR3 reads TGCAGTGCTAGAGAATGGGGCGGGGGTAAGACCCAGTACTTC.

This clonotype was picked up one time. The J gene is TRBJ2-3, the V gene TRBV7-9; D is ambiguous. Germline V CDR1 and CDR2: SEHNR, FQNEAQ (reference sequence). This CDR3 region has 15 residues. V lost 5 bases and J 0 bases, leaving 12 bases between the germline ends. The CDR3 DNA reads TGTGCCAGCAGCCCGACATCGTATAGCACAGATACGCAGTATTTT. Its translation is CASSPTSYSTDTQYF.

V is TRBV11-2 and J is TRBJ2-7; tentative D call: TRBD1 (5 bases). The CDR3 has 18 residues. V lost 5 bases and J lost 0, with 23 bases in between. CDR1 SGHAT and CDR2 FQNNGV come from the germline V gene. In DNA form, the CDR3 reads TGTGCCAGCAGCCCCCTGGGGCGACGGCAAAAGACCTCCTACGAGCAGTACTTC. This sequence encodes CASSPLGRRQKTSYEQYF.

This clonotype appeared a few times. The chain uses TRBV7-8 and TRBJ1-5, with 10 bases identical to TRBD1. Germline V CDR1 and CDR2: SGHVS, FQNEAQ. The CDR3 is made up of 17 amino acids. V gave up 1 base and J gave up 2 bases; unmatched junction bases: 5. The CDR3 bases are TGTGCCAGCAGCTTAGGTGGGACAGGGGCAGGCAATCAGCCCCAGCATTTT. Amino acid sequence: CASSLGGTGAGNQPQHF.

This clonotype was detected many times. The chain has TRBV19 and TRBJ1-3, with D hard to call. The CDR3 covers 14 residues. CDR1 and CDR2 from the germline V gene are LNHDA and SQIVND (reference sequence). V was trimmed by 3 bases and J by 2 bases, leaving 8 bases between them. The CDR3, as DNA: TGTGCCAGTAGTATCTATGACGCTGGAAACACCATATATTTT. It is translated as CASSIYDAGNTIYF.

V usage is TRBV7-2 and J usage is TRBJ1-3; D not resolved. The CDR3 has 15 amino acids. Germline lookup yields CDR1 SGHTA and CDR2 FQGNSA. V was clipped by 5 bases and J by 1 base, with 12 bases between them. The CDR3 bases are TGTGCCAGCAGCCCATCCAGCGCATCTGGAAACACCATATATTTT. It translates to CASSPSSASGNTIYF.

The chain couples TRBV29-1 to TRBJ2-3; D gene uncertain. The length of the CDR3 is 12 residues. V lost 4 bases and J lost 4, with 9 bases in between. Germline CDR1 and CDR2: SQVTM and ANQGSEA. The CDR3 bases are TGCAGCGTTGGGGGATTCGCAGATACGCAGTATTTT. It translates to CSVGGFADTQYF.

The chain joins TRBV20-1 to TRBJ1-1; a weak D match, TRBD1 (5 bases). V lost 6 bases and J lost 8, with 16 bases in between. The V gene's germline CDR1 is DFQATT and CDR2 SNEGSKA (reference sequence). This CDR3 has 12 amino acids. The CDR3 region is CSAPAGGDEAFF. As DNA, the CDR3 is TGCAGTGCCCCCGCCGGGGGAGACGAAGCTTTCTTT.

This chain joins TRBV7-2 and TRBJ1-5; 9 bases are shared with TRBD1. The V segment lost 0 bases and the J segment 6 bases; nucleotides outside the gene matches: 3. The CDR3 is made up of 15 amino acids. Germline-derived CDR1 and CDR2 are SGHTA and FQGNSA. The CDR3 loop reads CASSLAGTGSQPQHF. CDR3 DNA: TGTGCCAGCAGCTTAGCGGGGACAGGGAGTCAGCCCCAGCATTTT. Based on the CDR3 plus reference TRBV7-2 and TRBJ1-5, the full variable domain is GAGVSQSPSNKVTEKGKDVELRCDPISGHTALYWYRQSLGQGLEFLIYFQGNSAPDKSGLPSDRFSAERTGGSVSTLTIQRTQQEDSAVYLCASSLAGTGSQPQHFGDGTRLSIL.

Comment on this clonotype: A read error may explain this, as a much larger clone is one base away. The rearrangement links TRBV7-9 to TRBJ1-3; 9 bases line up with TRBD1. V dropped 5 bases and J dropped 6; count of bases not matched to a gene: 8. Germline loops: CDR1 SEHNR, CDR2 FQNEAQ (reference sequence). This CDR3 spans 15 amino acids. CDR3 amino acids: CASSPGTGRENTIYF. DNA for the CDR3: TGTGCCAGCAGCCCAGGGACAGGGCGCGAAAACACCATATATTTT.

This clonotype has just a few counts. The chain's CDR3 is CASSLLAAGVLYEQYF. DNA of the CDR3: TGTGCCAGCAGCTTATTAGCAGCGGGAGTTTTGTACGAGCAGTACTTC. The gene calls are TRBV7-6 and TRBJ2-7; 8 bases map to TRBD2. V dropped 2 bases and J dropped 4; count of bases not matched to a gene: 10. The germline V gene has CDR1 SGHVS and CDR2 FNYEAQ. The CDR3 is 16 amino acids.

Notes on this clonotype: This may stem from a read error, because a much larger clone lies one nucleotide away. The rearrangement links TRBV7-8 to TRBJ1-6; 10 nucleotides agree with TRBD1. The CDR3 totals 13 residues. The germline V gene has CDR1 SGHVS and CDR2 FQNEAQ. In DNA form, the CDR3 reads TGTGCCAGCAGAGGACAGGGGGACTCACCCCTCTACTTT. This gives the protein CASRGQGDSPLYF.

The chain has TRBV25-1 and TRBJ1-6; D remains ambiguous. Germline V gene lookup returns CDR1 MGHDK and CDR2 SYGVNS. The V end lost 5 bases, the J end lost 0 bases, and 11 bases lay between the germline ends. The CDR3 is made up of 16 amino acids. This CDR3 is CASSNLDGSYNSPLHF. The CDR3 nucleotides are TGTGCCAGCAGTAACCTCGATGGCTCCTATAATTCACCCCTCCACTTT. Using reference TRBV25-1 and TRBJ1-6 for the parts outside the CDR3, the full variable domain is EADIYQTPRYLVIGTGKKITLECSQTMGHDKMYWYQQDPGMELHLIHYSYGVNSTEKGDLSSESTVSRIRTEHFPLTLESARPSHTSQYLCASSNLDGSYNSPLHFGNGTRLTVT.

On this clonotype: A single base separates this from a much larger clone, so it may be a read error. The chain has TRBV19 and TRBJ1-2; TRBD1 matches 7 bases. The CDR3 is 14 residues long. The trim removed 8 bases at V and 2 bases at J, leaving 8 bases unmatched. CDR1 and CDR2 (germline): LNHDA, SQIVND (reference sequence). The CDR3 nucleotides are TGTGCCAGTGTCCGGGACAGTAACAACTATGGCTACACCTTC. Protein: CASVRDSNNYGYTF.

The CDR3 sequence is CASTSGGQPGYTF. The CDR3 DNA sequence: TGTGCCAGCACCAGTGGGGGACAGCCTGGCTACACCTTC. The chain employs TRBV7-8 and TRBJ1-2; 7 bases match TRBD1. J lost 7 bases, V lost 7 bases, and 9 bases had no gene match. Germline assignment: CDR1 SGHVS and CDR2 FQNEAQ. CDR3 length equals 13 residues.

Of note for this clonotype: Given a much more abundant clone one base away, this may be a read error. The chain employs TRBV5-1 and TRBJ1-2, with a possible D match to TRBD1 (5 bases). CDR3 length equals 16 residues. Germline CDR1 is SGHRS and CDR2 is YFSETQ. In nucleotides, the CDR3 is TGCGCCAGCAGCTCTGACGGACACGAAGGCGGTGATGGCTACGCCTTC. Translation gives CASSSDGHEGGDGYAF.

This clonotype was seen only a few times. A read error may account for a junction end that differs from germline. The V call is TRBV5-1, the J call TRBJ1-2; D possibly corresponds to TRBD1 (6 bases). The CDR3 covers 16 residues. Germline V gene lookup returns CDR1 SGHRS and CDR2 YFSETQ. Here the CDR3 DNA reads TGTGCCAGCAGCTACCTGAGGGGGAAAGGGACCTATGGCTACACCTTC. Its protein is CASSYLRGKGTYGYTF.

With respect to this clonotype: A much more abundant neighbour one base away suggests this may be a read error. The chain has TRBV7-9 and TRBJ2-7; 7 positions match TRBD2. Germline V lookup: CDR1 SEHNR, CDR2 FQNEAQ (reference sequence). The CDR3 runs to 14 residues. CDR3 coding DNA: TGTGCCGGCAGCCGCGATAGCGGGCCCTACGAGCAGTACTTC. It encodes CAGSRDSGPYEQYF.